This T cell receptor beta chain was captured in a study of T-cell memory formation after mild COVID-19. Using its own MiXCR run on the 5' RACE reads, TCRdb lists one record per CDR3 protein. The sample consists of fewer than 300,000 distinct CDR3 sequences, roughly 18% of them appearing once. CDR1 and CDR2 from the germline V gene are SEHNR and FQNEAQ (reference sequence). Trimming stripped 6 bases from V and 4 bases from J, with 12 bases between. The CDR3 has 13 amino acids. This sequence joins TRBV7-9 and TRBJ2-5; D call uncertain. The clonotype was recovered from a man aged 18 to 30 who had mild COVID-19 (a few samples of this study predate the infection). Cell type and time point are not known. Material for sequencing was PBMCs or a T cell subset sorted from them (not recorded which). CDR3 in DNA: TGTGCCAGCAGTTCCTGGACGGGAGAGACCCAGTACTTC. Translation: CASSSWTGETQYF.